This T cell receptor (beta chain) was profiled in a study of prognosis after radiotherapy for stage I lung cancer. The germline gives CDR1 MDHEN, CDR2 SYDVKM. The CDR3 covers 13 residues. V shed 6 bases and J shed 8 bases, with 14 bases lying between them. This clonotype has ten or more counts. By two-round multiplex PCR, the TCR beta CDR3 was amplified from genomic DNA. Gene-specific primers for each TRBV and TRBJ gene drove first-round PCR. From the multiplex PCR reads, TCRdb called clonotypes with MiXCR, one entry per CDR3 protein. The sample consists of 31,000 or so distinct CDR3 sequences, roughly 52% of them appearing once.

This clonotype was obtained from a donor over 45 with non-small cell lung cancer. The source was PBMCs, collected before or after stereotactic body radiation therapy (not recorded which). The gene calls are TRBV28 and TRBJ1-3; D not certain. Written as DNA, the CDR3 is TGTGCCAGCAGCCACGGTCCGGCAGACACCATATATTTT. It encodes CASSHGPADTIYF. Drawing the rest from reference TRBV28 and TRBJ1-3, the complete variable domain is DVKVTQSSRYLVKRTGEKVFLECVQDMDHENMFWYRQDPGLGLRLIYFSYDVKMKEKGDIPEGYSVSREKKERFSLILESASTNQTSMYLCASSHGPADTIYFGEGSWLTVV.